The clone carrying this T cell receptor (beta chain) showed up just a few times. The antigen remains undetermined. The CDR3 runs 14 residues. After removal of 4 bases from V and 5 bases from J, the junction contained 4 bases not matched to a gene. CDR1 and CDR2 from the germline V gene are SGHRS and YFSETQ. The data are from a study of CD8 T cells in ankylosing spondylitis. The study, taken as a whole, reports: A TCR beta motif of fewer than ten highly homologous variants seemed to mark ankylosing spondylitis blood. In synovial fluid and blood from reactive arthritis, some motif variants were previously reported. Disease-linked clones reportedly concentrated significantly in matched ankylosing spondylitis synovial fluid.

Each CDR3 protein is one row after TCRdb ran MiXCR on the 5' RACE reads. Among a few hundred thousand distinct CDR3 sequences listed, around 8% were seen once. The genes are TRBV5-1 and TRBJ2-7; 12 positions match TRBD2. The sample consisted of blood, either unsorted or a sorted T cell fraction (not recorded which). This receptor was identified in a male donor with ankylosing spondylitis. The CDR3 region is CASSTTSGSNEQYF. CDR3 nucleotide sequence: TGCGCCAGCAGCACGACTAGCGGGAGCAACGAGCAGTACTTC.